One sample yielded the 6 T cell receptor beta chains listed below, sequenced in a study of T-cell reconstitution after alpha-beta-depleted transplantation in children. Preparation of the TCRbeta library used unique molecular identifiers. One entry per CDR3 protein results from TCRdb running MiXCR on the PCR reads. The profile shows 400,000 to 550,000 distinct CDR3 sequences, 8% to 11% of them singletons. The source material was PBMCs, sampled before TCRalphabeta/CD19-depleted stem cell transplant. The source is a child aged 2-15 years with inherited bone marrow failure, due to receive a stem cell transplant.

V and J are TRBV12-3 or TRBV12-4 and TRBJ1-1; D perhaps matches TRBD1 (5 bases). The CDR3 is 13 amino acids. The V end was cut by 6 bases, the J end by 6 bases, with 14 bases between. The CDR3 loop reads CASRKGLLPEAFF. CDR3 in DNA: TGTGCCAGCAGGAAGGGGCTTCTTCCTGAAGCTTTCTTT.

This clonotype showed up just a few times. The chain carries TRBV5-4 and TRBJ2-2; 9 bases are a match to TRBD1. The germline V gene has CDR1 SGHNT and CDR2 YYREEE (reference sequence). The CDR3 covers 15 residues. After removal of 3 bases from V and 4 bases from J, the junction contained 4 bases not matched to a gene. In DNA form, the CDR3 reads TGTGCCAGCAGCTCCAGGGACAGGGTCACCGGGGAGCTGTTTTTT. Residues: CASSSRDRVTGELFF.

This clonotype was seen only a few times. The rearrangement uses TRBV7-9 and TRBJ2-7; D remains ambiguous. Germline V gene data show CDR1 as SEHNR and CDR2 as FQNEAQ (reference sequence). Trimming stripped 1 base from V and 0 bases from J, with 16 bases between. This CDR3 spans 17 amino acids. The CDR3 sequence: CASSLGYSGPSSYEQYF. The CDR3 DNA reads as TGTGCCAGCAGCTTAGGGTACAGTGGCCCTAGCTCCTACGAGCAGTACTTC.

J is TRBJ1-5 and V is TRBV30, with D unresolved. Germline loops: CDR1 GTSNPN, CDR2 SVGIG (reference sequence). The ends were cut back, 1 base at V and 5 bases at J, with 9 bases in the middle. This CDR3 has 13 residues. The CDR3 nucleotides are TGTGCCTGGAGTGCGCTCTTGGATCAGCCCCAGCATTTT. Residues: CAWSALLDQPQHF.

This clonotype has only a few counts. The chain is built from TRBV12-3 or TRBV12-4 and TRBJ2-1; the D is unclear. This CDR3 has 13 residues. The V and J ends lost 6 bases and 4 bases respectively, with 10 bases between them. CDR3: CASSLSNYNEQFF. DNA for the CDR3: TGTGCCAGCAGCCTGAGTAATTACAATGAGCAGTTCTTC.

Concerning this clonotype itself: The missing conserved phenylalanine or tryptophan at the end of this CDR3 makes a read error likely. The chain links TRBV29-1 to TRBJ1-2; tentatively, D is TRBD1 (6 bases). The CDR3 covers 14 residues. Per germline, CDR1 SQVTM and CDR2 ANQGSEA. Trimming cost V 4 bases and J 3 bases, with 15 bases left between them. The CDR3 loop reads CSVVPLQGHYGYTC. The CDR3 DNA sequence: TGCAGCGTTGTCCCCCTACAGGGTCACTATGGCTACACCTGC.